The 29 T cell receptor beta chains below come from one sample, sequenced in a study of identical twins. TCRdb re-called the 5' RACE reads through MiXCR, storing one row per CDR3 protein. This table has some 1,600,000 distinct CDR3 sequences, less than 40% appearing once. Sequenced: cord blood. The origin of the receptors is a newborn girl in good health.

This clonotype was counted a few times. The chain uses TRBV20-1 and TRBJ1-6, with D maybe TRBD1 (5 bases). V was shortened by 6 bases and J by 7 bases, with 10 bases between the two germline ends. The CDR3 has 12 amino acids. Germline V gene sequence: CDR1 DFQATT, CDR2 SNEGSKA (reference sequence). The CDR3 region is CSATYRNSPLHF. In DNA, the CDR3 is TGCAGTGCCACCTACAGGAATTCACCCCTCCACTTT.

This clonotype was seen more than once but under ten times. The chain carries TRBV11-1 and TRBJ2-1, with D hard to call. This CDR3 is built from 13 residues. Deletions cut 7 bases from V and 5 bases from J, with 12 bases between. In germline, CDR1 is SGHAT, CDR2 FQDESV (reference sequence). CDR3 sequence reads: CASTRTSNNEQFF. Here the CDR3 DNA reads TGTGCCAGCACCCGTACCTCAAACAATGAGCAGTTCTTC.

CDR3 sequence: CASSRQRASTDTQYF. In DNA, the CDR3 is TGTGCCAGCAGCCGACAGCGGGCTAGCACAGATACGCAGTATTTT. The chain employs TRBV7-2 and TRBJ2-3; D perhaps matches TRBD2 (6 bases). Germline loops: CDR1 SGHTA, CDR2 FQGNSA. The V end lost 5 bases, the J end lost 0 bases, and 12 bases lay between the germline ends. The CDR3 is made up of 15 amino acids.

V and J are TRBV6-5 and TRBJ2-1, with 8 bases lining up with TRBD2. The J call could be wrong; TRBJ2-7 is a better fit for the DNA end. The CDR3 totals 17 residues. From germline, CDR1 is MNHEY and CDR2 SVGAGI. The CDR3, as DNA: TGTGCCAGCAGTTACTCGGCAAGCGGGAGCTCCTACAATGAGCAGTACTTC. Its translation: CASSYSASGSSYNEQYF.

This chain links TRBV12-3 or TRBV12-4 with TRBJ1-3; D gene uncertain. V was pared by 3 bases and J by 4 bases, with 10 bases between. The CDR3 runs to 14 residues. The CDR3: CASSLGSKGNTIYF. The CDR3 nucleotides are TGTGCCAGCAGTTTGGGCAGCAAAGGAAACACCATATATTTT.

This clonotype has a count of ten or more. The rearrangement links TRBV20-1 to TRBJ2-4; TRBD1 matches 8 bases. V was pared by 3 bases and J by 15 bases, with 7 bases of the junction left unmatched. The CDR3 has 11 amino acids. CDR1 DFQATT and CDR2 SNEGSKA come from the germline V gene (reference sequence). The CDR3, as DNA: TGCAGTGCTAGCGGACAGGGTGATTCGTACTTC. This gives the protein CSASGQGDSYF.

The rearrangement joins TRBV5-1 to TRBJ2-2; D is uncertain. Trimming left V 1 base short and J 2 bases short, with 6 bases between. The germline V gene has CDR1 SGHRS and CDR2 YFSETQ. The CDR3 has 14 amino acids. In DNA form, the CDR3 reads TGCGCCAGCAGCTTGCCCTTCAACACCGGGGAGCTGTTTTTT. This translates into CASSLPFNTGELFF.

The CDR3, as DNA: TGCGCCAGCAGCTGGACAGGGGGCAGCGCAGATACGCAGTATTTT. Translation gives CASSWTGGSADTQYF. The chain links TRBV5-1 to TRBJ2-3, with 11 bases matching TRBD1. Germline V lookup: CDR1 SGHRS, CDR2 YFSETQ. V shed 3 bases and J 4 bases; nucleotides not matched to a gene: 4. CDR3 size: 15 residues.

This clonotype was observed once. A read error may be the cause here, since a much bigger clone is one base away. This chain connects TRBV12-3 or TRBV12-4 to TRBJ1-5; D is perhaps TRBD1 (6 bases). This CDR3 spans 14 amino acids. The CDR3 protein is CASSEGGGNQPRHF. CDR3 coding DNA: TGTGCCAGCAGTGAGGGTGGGGGCAATCAGCCCCGGCATTTT.

This clonotype was counted once. The V call is TRBV20-1, the J call TRBJ2-7, with 8 bases aligning to TRBD2. The CDR3 length is 16 residues. Germline V gene data show CDR1 as DFQATT and CDR2 as SNEGSKA (reference sequence). V lost 6 bases, J lost 7 bases, and 20 bases stayed unmatched. The chain's CDR3 is CSALPAGASSYNEQYF. DNA for the CDR3: TGCAGTGCCCTACCAGCGGGGGCCAGCTCCTACAATGAGCAGTACTTC.

This clonotype was seen once. Sequence at one end of the junction differs from germline and may be a read error. The chain links TRBV5-1 to TRBJ2-3; 9 bases map to TRBD1. Looked up from germline, CDR1 is SGHRS and CDR2 is YFSETQ. The CDR3 has 18 residues. The CDR3 coding sequence is TGCGCCGGCAGCACGGGACAGGGTTATTTCACTAGCACAGATACGCAGTATTTT. This codes for CAGSTGQGYFTSTDTQYF.

As concerns this clonotype: A junction end diverges from the germline sequence, so it may reflect a read error. V is TRBV6-1 and J is TRBJ2-5; D not certain. TRBJ2-7 matches the DNA end more closely, so the J call is doubtful. CDR1 is MNHNS, CDR2 SASEGT, per germline. This CDR3 has 15 residues. CDR3 region: CVSSDQRQFPYEQYF. The CDR3 coding sequence is TGTGTCAGCAGTGATCAGCGTCAGTTCCCCTACGAGCAGTACTTC.

This clonotype was seen a few times. The genes are TRBV7-9 and TRBJ2-1; 12 bases line up with TRBD2. Germline loops: CDR1 SEHNR, CDR2 FQNEAQ (reference sequence). The CDR3 is made up of 18 amino acids. With 2 bases clipped from V and 0 bases from J, the junction kept 5 bases outside the gene matches. The chain's CDR3 is CASSLPSGGASSYNEQFF. In DNA form, the CDR3 reads TGTGCCAGCAGCTTACCTAGCGGGGGGGCCAGCTCCTACAATGAGCAGTTCTTC.

The chain combines TRBV20-1 with TRBJ2-4; TRBD2 matches 7 bases. Germline V gene lookup returns CDR1 DFQATT and CDR2 SNEGSKA (reference sequence). Losses at the gene ends were 5 bases for V and 4 bases for J; bases not matched to a gene: 11. This CDR3 has 15 amino acids. CDR3 bases: TGCAGTGCTCCCCAAAGCGGGGCCTCTAAAAACATTCAGTACTTC. Protein: CSAPQSGASKNIQYF.

The chain uses TRBV20-1 and TRBJ1-5; 8 bases match TRBD1. The CDR3 has 14 residues. CDR1 and CDR2 (germline): DFQATT, SNEGSKA (reference sequence). The trim removed 6 bases at V and 7 bases at J, leaving 11 bases unmatched. The CDR3 here is CSASRTGNWQPQHF. The CDR3 nucleotides read TGCAGTGCATCACGGACAGGGAATTGGCAGCCCCAGCATTTT.

In DNA form, the CDR3 reads TGCAGTGGTCCCTCTAGCGGGAGCGACTACAATGAGCAGTTCTTC. Its translation is CSGPSSGSDYNEQFF. V is TRBV20-1 and J is TRBJ2-1, with 10 bases lining up with TRBD2. In germline, CDR1 is DFQATT, CDR2 SNEGSKA (reference sequence). The V and J ends lost 7 bases and 3 bases, in that order; junction bases with no gene match: 9. The CDR3 totals 15 residues.

This chain uses TRBV4-1 with TRBJ1-1, with D hard to call. Looked up from germline, CDR1 is MGHRA and CDR2 is YSYEKL. The ends were cut back, 4 bases at V and 0 bases at J, with 9 bases in the middle. The CDR3 is 14 residues long. DNA for the CDR3: TGCGCCAGCAGCCCCCTTCCCCTGAACACTGAAGCTTTCTTT. Its protein product is CASSPLPLNTEAFF.

CDR3 nucleotides: TGTGCCAGCAGCCAAGATACACTAGCGGGGGATACGCAGTATTTT. Encoded protein: CASSQDTLAGDTQYF. The chain combines TRBV3-1 with TRBJ2-3; 10 nucleotides match TRBD2. Germline V gene sequence: CDR1 LGHDT, CDR2 YNNKEL (reference sequence). V trimming: 0 bases; J trimming: 6 bases; junction bases outside the gene matches: 3. There are 15 residues in the CDR3.

The chain uses TRBV2 and TRBJ1-2; the D gene is possibly TRBD1 (6 bases). The CDR3 sequence is 11 residues long. The V end was cut by 6 bases, the J end by 10 bases, with 12 bases between. Germline lookup yields CDR1 SNHLY and CDR2 FYNNEI. The CDR3 reads CASRYREFYTF. The CDR3 nucleotides are TGTGCCAGCAGATACAGGGAGTTCTACACCTTC.

Remarks on this clonotype: One end of the junction is discordant with germline, which a read error may explain. The chain couples TRBV28 to TRBJ1-1, with D tentatively TRBD1 (6 bases). CDR3 size: 15 residues. CDR1 is MDHEN and CDR2 is SYDVKM in the germline V gene. The CDR3 reads CASNRDNLPNTEAFF. The CDR3 DNA sequence: TGTGCCAGCAACCGGGACAACTTACCGAACACTGAAGCTTTTTTT.

CDR3 in DNA: TGTGCCAGCAGCTTAGCTCTCTTGCCTTCCTACGAGCAGTACTTC. This translates into CASSLALLPSYEQYF. The chain links TRBV7-2 to TRBJ2-7; D uncertain. The V end was cut by 0 bases, the J end by 1 base, with 10 bases between. The CDR3 has 15 residues. The germline V gene has CDR1 SGHTA and CDR2 FQGNSA.

This clonotype has a handful of counts. This chain connects TRBV5-1 to TRBJ2-3; weak D call: TRBD2 (7 bases). CDR3 length equals 16 residues. V shed 0 bases and J shed 1 base, with 12 bases lying between them. Germline assignment: CDR1 SGHRS and CDR2 YFSETQ. As DNA, the CDR3 is TGCGCCAGCAGCTTGGCCGCGGGGGCCCGCACAGATACGCAGTATTTT. This translates into CASSLAAGARTDTQYF. Full variable domain (rest looked up from reference TRBV5-1 and TRBJ2-3): KAGVTQTPRYLIKTRGQQVTLSCSPISGHRSVSWYQQTPGQGLQFLFEYFSETQRNKGNFPGRFSGRQFSNSRSEMNVSTLELGDSALYLCASSLAAGARTDTQYFGPGTRLTVL.

This clonotype was seen a few times. This chain links TRBV6-2 or TRBV6-3 with TRBJ1-1; possibly TRBD1 for D (5 bases). In germline, CDR1 is MNHEY, CDR2 SVGEGT. The CDR3 covers 13 residues. Trimming took 5 bases from V and 6 from J, leaving 13 bases between them. The CDR3 reads CASSPRTRAEAFF. The CDR3 DNA follows: TGTGCCAGCAGTCCCCGGACAAGGGCTGAAGCTTTCTTT.

The gene calls are TRBV20-1 and TRBJ2-1; D gene ambiguous. CDR3 length: 14 amino acids. V lost 3 bases and J lost 10, with 19 bases in between. CDR1 and CDR2 (germline): DFQATT, SNEGSKA (reference sequence). The CDR3, as DNA: TGCAGTGCTAGCCCGGAGCCCCTCTCCTACGAGCAGTTCTTC. Residues: CSASPEPLSYEQFF.

The rearrangement joins TRBV15 to TRBJ2-2, with TRBD1 as a possible D gene (5 bases). Looked up from germline, CDR1 is LNHNV and CDR2 is YYDKDF (reference sequence). The CDR3 is 16 residues long. V lost 0 bases to trimming and J lost 2 bases, with 10 bases between them. Here the CDR3 reads CATSRDGAGNTGELFF. The DNA for the CDR3 is TGTGCCACCAGCAGAGATGGGGCAGGCAACACCGGGGAGCTGTTTTTT.

This chain links TRBV7-2 with TRBJ2-3, with 8 bases that match TRBD2. This CDR3 comprises 18 residues. Germline V CDR1 and CDR2: SGHTA, FQGNSA. V was pared by 3 bases and J by 0 bases, with 11 bases of the junction left unmatched. CDR3 amino acids: CASSFGIAGPLSTDTQYF. CDR3 coding DNA: TGTGCCAGCAGCTTTGGGATAGCGGGACCACTTAGCACAGATACGCAGTATTTT.

This clonotype was seen ten or more times. The chain recombines TRBV29-1 with TRBJ2-3; no clear D gene. This CDR3 has 11 residues. Deletions cut 2 bases from V and 4 bases from J, with 4 bases between. Germline V gene sequence: CDR1 SQVTM, CDR2 ANQGSEA. Here the CDR3 reads CSVERADTQYF. The CDR3 DNA sequence: TGCAGCGTTGAACGGGCAGATACGCAGTATTTT.

This rearrangement joins TRBV6-6 to TRBJ1-5, with D unclear. CDR1 and CDR2 from the germline V gene are MNHNY and SVGAGI (reference sequence). Trimming took 0 bases from V and 3 from J, leaving 6 bases between them. CDR3 length: 14 amino acids. The CDR3 bases are TGTGCCAGCAGTTACTCGGACCCCAATCAGCCCCAGCATTTT. Its protein product is CASSYSDPNQPQHF.

The chain's CDR3 is CASSLERHPRNEQFF. The CDR3 DNA reads TGTGCCAGCAGTTTAGAGCGGCACCCTCGTAATGAGCAGTTCTTC. The chain links TRBV28 to TRBJ2-1, with D tentatively TRBD2 (5 bases). This CDR3 is 15 amino acids long. V lost 2 bases to trimming and J lost 7 bases, with 15 bases between them. Germline loops: CDR1 MDHEN, CDR2 SYDVKM.